The rows below give T cell receptor beta chains drawn from one sample of a study of cytomegalovirus exposure and HLA in healthy donors. Repertoires were generated with immunoSEQ multiplex PCR, while TCRdb's copy carries only in-frame clones and drops some. The table lists more than 130,000 clones. What was sequenced was PBMCs. All receptors come from a middle-aged man in good health and CMV-seronegative. Both conserved end residues are part of each CDR3. D genes are given only for firm matches.

CDR3 protein	CDR3 DNA	CDR3 length	J gene	V gene	D gene
CASSLVFARDYGYTF	TGTGCCAGCAGCTTGGTATTCGCCAGGGACTATGGCTACACCTTC	15	TRBJ1-2	TRBV5-6	NA
CASSARDRTNYGYTF	TGTGCCAGCAGCGCCAGAGACAGAACTAACTATGGCTACACCTTC	15	TRBJ1-2	TRBV9	NA
CASSTSGGEQFF	TGTGCCAGCAGCACTAGCGGGGGGGAGCAGTTCTTC	12	TRBJ2-1	TRBV2	TRBD2
CASSFHSGANVLTF	TGTGCCAGCAGTTTCCACTCTGGGGCCAACGTCCTGACTTTC	14	TRBJ2-6	TRBV28	NA
CASSLRDRGLYNEQFF	TGTGCCAGCAGCCTACGGGACAGGGGGCTGTACAATGAGCAGTTCTTC	16	TRBJ2-1	TRBV7-2	TRBD1
CASSVGSRGGRAYEQYF	TGTGCCAGCAGCGTAGGCTCGCGGGGGGGTCGGGCCTACGAGCAGTACTTC	17	TRBJ2-7	TRBV9	TRBD2
CASSRFSGGYNEQFF	TGTGCCAGCAGCCGTTTTAGCGGGGGTTACAATGAGCAGTTCTTC	15	TRBJ2-1	TRBV11-3	TRBD2
CASSAGTPDSGNTIYF	TGTGCCAGCAGCGCCGGGACACCCGACTCTGGAAACACCATATATTTT	16	TRBJ1-3	TRBV2	NA
CASSFWDRLNTGELFF	TGCGCCAGCAGCTTTTGGGACAGATTAAACACCGGGGAGCTGTTTTTT	16	TRBJ2-2	TRBV5-1	TRBD1
CASSPWTKDTDTQYF	TGTGCCAGCAGCCCCTGGACTAAAGACACAGATACGCAGTATTTT	15	TRBJ2-3	TRBV7-9	NA
CASRKTGGGYEQYF	TGCGCCAGCAGAAAAACAGGGGGTGGCTACGAGCAGTACTTC	14	TRBJ2-7	TRBV5-1	TRBD1
CASSLARDGYTF	TGTGCCAGCAGCTTAGCCAGGGATGGCTACACCTTC	12	TRBJ1-2	TRBV11-3	NA
CASSPRTVNEQFF	TGTGCCAGCAGCCCTCGGACAGTCAATGAGCAGTTCTTC	13	TRBJ2-1	TRBV13	NA
CASRSDSSTDTQYF	TGTGCCAGCAGGAGCGATTCTAGCACAGATACGCAGTATTTT	14	TRBJ2-3	TRBV2	NA
CASSSSGQGYHEQYF	TGTGCCAGCAGTTCATCGGGACAGGGGTACCACGAGCAGTACTTC	15	TRBJ2-7	TRBV6-5	TRBD1
CASNTHRGGSNEQFF	TGTGCCAGCAATACCCACCGGGGGGGGAGCAATGAGCAGTTCTTC	15	TRBJ2-1	TRBV28	TRBD2
CAISESASGGSGADTQYF	TGTGCCATCAGTGAGTCCGCTAGCGGGGGCTCGGGGGCAGATACGCAGTATTTT	18	TRBJ2-3	TRBV10-3	TRBD2
CASSPPGTVAGEQYF	TGTGCCAGCTCACCACCCGGGACAGTCGCTGGGGAGCAGTACTTC	15	TRBJ2-7	TRBV18	TRBD1
CASSPTGPTYEQYF	TGTGCCAGCAGCCCGACAGGTCCTACCTACGAGCAGTACTTC	14	TRBJ2-7	TRBV7-9	NA
CASSFPGGRETQYF	TGTGCCAGCAGCTTTCCGGGGGGCCGGGAGACCCAGTACTTC	14	TRBJ2-5	TRBV5-6	NA
CASSSWESEGTEAFF	TGTGCCAGCAGTAGTTGGGAATCTGAGGGCACTGAAGCTTTCTTT	15	TRBJ1-1	TRBV14	NA
CASSVQGYPSNEQFF	TGTGCCAGCAGCGTACAGGGGTACCCCTCCAATGAGCAGTTCTTC	15	TRBJ2-1	TRBV9	NA
CASSRDPTGEKLFF	TGTGCCAGCAGCCGGGATCCCACAGGGGAAAAACTGTTTTTT	14	TRBJ1-4	TRBV11-1	NA
CASSERRDIQYF	TGTGCCAGCAGTGAAAGGCGGGACATTCAGTACTTC	12	TRBJ2-4	TRBV6-1	NA
CASSDRYYNEQFF	TGTGCCAGCAGCGACAGGTACTACAATGAGCAGTTCTTC	13	TRBJ2-1	TRBV9	NA
CASSLFQGQGYTF	TGTGCCAGCAGTCTATTCCAGGGGCAAGGCTACACCTTC	13	TRBJ1-2	TRBV28	NA
CASSLAGRGGQDTQYF	TGTGCCAGCAGCTTGGCGGGGCGGGGGGGCCAAGATACGCAGTATTTT	16	TRBJ2-3	TRBV5-6	TRBD2
CASTRNEGAYYGYTF	TGTGCCAGTACCAGGAACGAGGGGGCATACTATGGCTACACCTTC	15	TRBJ1-2	TRBV19	TRBD1
CASSLVGGYNEQFF	TGCGCCAGCAGCTTGGTGGGCGGGTACAATGAGCAGTTCTTC	14	TRBJ2-1	TRBV5-1	NA
CASFPDGYTEAFF	TGTGCCAGCTTCCCCGACGGGTACACTGAAGCTTTCTTT	13	TRBJ1-1	TRBV6-5	NA
CASSFRTSGAADTQYF	TGTGCCAGCAGTTTCCGGACTAGCGGGGCAGCAGATACGCAGTATTTT	16	TRBJ2-3	TRBV6-5	TRBD2
CASSPSGQGYEQYF	TGTGCCAGCAGCCCATCTGGCCAGGGCTACGAGCAGTACTTC	14	TRBJ2-7	TRBV7-7	NA
CASSLAPGGTHEQYF	TGTGCCAGCAGCTTAGCGCCCGGAGGGACCCACGAGCAGTACTTC	15	TRBJ2-7	TRBV7-9	NA
CASSIQGYEQYF	TGTGCCAGCAGTATACAGGGCTACGAGCAGTACTTC	12	TRBJ2-7	TRBV7-9	NA
CASSQDLTRGFNEQFF	TGCGCCAGCAGCCAAGATCTGACTAGAGGGTTCAATGAGCAGTTCTTC	16	TRBJ2-1	TRBV4-3	NA
CASSQLSQVKHEQYF	TGCGCCAGCAGCCAACTATCGCAGGTGAAGCACGAGCAGTACTTC	15	TRBJ2-7	TRBV4-1	NA
CASSDSGGATDTQYF	TGTGCCAGCAGTGATAGCGGGGGGGCCACAGATACGCAGTATTTT	15	TRBJ2-3	TRBV9	TRBD2
CASSLAQVSYNEQFF	TGCGCCAGCAGCTTAGCACAGGTTTCCTACAATGAGCAGTTCTTC	15	TRBJ2-1	TRBV5-1	NA
CAISPGQGKNEQYF	TGTGCCATCAGCCCGGGACAGGGAAAGAACGAGCAGTACTTC	14	TRBJ2-7	TRBV10-3	TRBD1
CASSGDRVGYTF	TGTGCCAGCAGCGGAGACAGGGTGGGCTACACCTTC	12	TRBJ1-2	TRBV9	TRBD1
CAIRDRGLANTEAFF	TGTGCCATCCGGGACAGGGGGCTGGCGAACACTGAAGCTTTCTTT	15	TRBJ1-1	TRBV10-3	TRBD1
CASSLGDSLYYGYTF	TGTGCCAGCAGCTTAGGGGACAGCCTTTACTATGGCTACACCTTC	15	TRBJ1-2	TRBV11-2	TRBD1
CASSSEGNTGELFF	TGCGCCAGCAGCTCGGAGGGGAACACCGGGGAGCTGTTTTTT	14	TRBJ2-2	TRBV5-1	NA
CSVYRGEETQYF	TGCAGCGTCTACAGGGGGGAAGAGACCCAGTACTTC	12	TRBJ2-5	TRBV29-1	TRBD1
CASSQEKGVPGELFF	TGCGCCAGCAGCCAAGAGAAGGGGGTCCCCGGGGAGCTGTTTTTT	15	TRBJ2-2	TRBV4-1	NA
CASSPPVDGAGGYTF	TGTGCCAGCTCACCACCGGTCGATGGGGCAGGTGGCTACACCTTC	15	TRBJ1-2	TRBV18	NA